The 32 T cell receptor beta chains in this list originate from one sample, sequenced in a study of T cells in tuberculosis. Sorting used thawed, overnight-rested PBMC stained with anti-CD3, a viability dye and GMM-loaded CD1B tetramer. CD1B tetramers were loaded with Rhodococcus equi-derived C32 glucose monomycolate. Here immunoSEQ multiplex PCR was the method, and the copy in TCRdb shows in-frame clones only, minus some. The table has nearly 60,000 clones, roughly 87% seen once. The sample consisted of CD1b-GMM tetramer-negative cells sorted from PBMCs. Receptor source: an adult woman with latent tuberculosis.

This chain links TRBV10-3 with TRBJ2-7; 10 nucleotides align to TRBD1. The V segment lost 4 bases and the J segment 5 bases; nucleotides outside the gene matches: 5. The CDR3 has 14 amino acids. CDR1 ENHRY and CDR2 SYGVKD come from the germline V gene. The CDR3 DNA reads as TGTGCCATCAGTGGGGACAGGGGTCGGCACGAGCAGTACTTC. Its translation is CAISGDRGRHEQYF.

This chain links TRBV6-1 with TRBJ1-5; D not certain. There are 17 residues in the CDR3. V was clipped by 2 bases and J by 0 bases, with 14 bases between them. Germline V gene lookup returns CDR1 MNHNS and CDR2 SASEGT. The chain's CDR3 is CASSETKSGLSNQPQHF. As DNA, the CDR3 is TGTGCCAGCAGTGAAACAAAGTCAGGACTTAGCAATCAGCCCCAGCATTTT.

The chain employs TRBV4-2 and TRBJ1-2; a weak D match, TRBD1 (5 bases). This CDR3 comprises 13 residues. V gave up 1 base and J gave up 10 bases, with 13 bases separating them. Per germline, CDR1 LGHNA and CDR2 YNFKEQ. The CDR3 sequence: CASSQGGNDDYTF. DNA of the CDR3: TGTGCCAGCAGCCAAGGGGGCAATGATGACTACACCTTC.

This chain uses TRBV2 with TRBJ2-7, with D maybe TRBD1 (6 bases). CDR1 is SNHLY and CDR2 is FYNNEI in the germline V gene. The CDR3 is 14 amino acids. Trimming removed 6 bases from V and 2 bases from J, with 14 bases in between. The CDR3 loop is CASRDSPDAYEQYF. The CDR3 DNA is TGTGCCAGCAGGGACAGTCCGGACGCCTACGAGCAGTACTTC.

The genes are TRBV6-1 and TRBJ2-7; 8 bases line up with TRBD2. Trimming removed 4 bases from V and 5 bases from J; junction bases left unmatched: 19. The CDR3 has 18 residues. Germline V CDR1 and CDR2: MNHNS, SASEGT. The CDR3 reads CASSGLSGGLFLLHEQYF. As DNA, the CDR3 is TGTGCCAGCAGTGGACTGTCGGGAGGGCTATTTTTACTCCACGAGCAGTACTTC.

This clone was observed a few times. Only one base separates this from a far larger clonotype, so it likely reflects a read error. This chain links TRBV7-6 with TRBJ1-3; D call uncertain. V was trimmed by 6 bases and J by 0 bases, leaving 12 bases between them. Germline CDR1 and CDR2: SGHVS and FNYEAQ. The CDR3 contains 15 residues. In DNA, the CDR3 is TGTGCCAGCAGAGATGGACTGACCTCTGGAAACACCATATATTTT. It encodes CASRDGLTSGNTIYF.

V is TRBV19 and J is TRBJ1-5, with D possibly TRBD1 on 6 matching bases. The CDR3 covers 14 residues. With 9 bases removed from V and 0 bases from J, the gap between germline ends came to 12 bases. Germline CDR1 reads LNHDA; CDR2 reads SQIVND (reference sequence). As DNA, the CDR3 is TGTGCCAGCCGACAGGCGGTTAGCAATCAGCCCCAGCATTTT. Translating gives CASRQAVSNQPQHF.

V gene TRBV5-6 combines with J gene TRBJ2-1, with D possibly being TRBD1 (6 bases). Trimming cost V 4 bases and J 0 bases, with 11 bases left between them. The CDR3 loop spans 15 amino acids. In germline, CDR1 is SGHDT, CDR2 YYEEEE. CDR3 region: CASSQGLSSYNEQFF. The DNA for the CDR3 is TGTGCCAGCAGCCAGGGGTTAAGCTCCTACAATGAGCAGTTCTTC.

The gene calls are TRBV7-2 and TRBJ2-6; possibly TRBD1 for D (5 bases). The CDR3 is 17 residues long. Trimming shortened V by 7 bases and J by 0 bases, and 16 bases separated the two germline ends. Germline V gene sequence: CDR1 SGHTA, CDR2 FQGNSA. The CDR3 protein is CASTMGRQNSGANVLTF. The DNA of the CDR3 is TGTGCCAGCACCATGGGTCGACAGAACTCTGGGGCCAACGTCCTGACTTTC.

J is TRBJ1-4 and V is TRBV2, with D tentatively TRBD1 (5 bases). Per germline, CDR1 SNHLY and CDR2 FYNNEI. Deletions cut 4 bases from V and 1 base from J, with 10 bases between. The length of the CDR3 is 15 residues. As DNA, the CDR3 is TGTGCCAGCAGTGTGACGGGGGGAACTAATGAAAAACTGTTTTTT. It specifies CASSVTGGTNEKLFF.

The rearrangement joins TRBV29-1 to TRBJ2-1; 8 bases are a match to TRBD2. Germline CDR1 SQVTM, CDR2 ANQGSEA. V lost 5 bases to trimming and J lost 5 bases; unmatched junction nucleotides: 8. The CDR3 consists of 14 residues. The CDR3 bases are TGCAGCGTTTGGGAGGTTAGCGGGAACAATGAGCAGTTCTTC. It is translated as CSVWEVSGNNEQFF.

The chain employs TRBV30 and TRBJ2-5, with 7 bases matching TRBD2. The CDR3 loop spans 14 amino acids. Germline values: CDR1 GTSNPN, CDR2 SVGIG (reference sequence). The CDR3 nucleotides read TGTGCTCTCACGGGGGGAATAGTAGGGGAGACCCAGTACTTC. Protein: CALTGGIVGETQYF.

This clone was observed once. The chain uses TRBV9 and TRBJ2-1; 12 nucleotides match TRBD2. The CDR3 length is 17 residues. Germline V gene sequence: CDR1 SGDLS, CDR2 YYNGEE. The trim removed 0 bases at V and 8 bases at J, leaving 9 bases unmatched. CDR3 sequence reads: CASSVASGGVGFDEQFF. CDR3 in DNA: TGTGCCAGCAGCGTAGCTAGCGGGGGGGTTGGATTCGATGAGCAGTTCTTC.

J is TRBJ1-1 and V is TRBV7-2; no firm D call. The CDR3 contains 17 residues. Per germline, CDR1 SGHTA and CDR2 FQGNSA. Trimming stripped 6 bases from V and 0 bases from J, with 20 bases between. The CDR3 DNA reads as TGTGCCAGCAGGATCCGGCGGGCGCGTGGGATGAACACTGAAGCTTTCTTT. This gives the protein CASRIRRARGMNTEAFF.

The V and J genes are TRBV7-2 and TRBJ2-7; tentative D call: TRBD2 (7 bases). V lost 5 bases to trimming and J lost 7 bases, with 18 bases between them. This CDR3 is built from 14 residues. Germline CDR1 SGHTA, CDR2 FQGNSA. The CDR3 spells CASSVGGGGAEQYF. In nucleotides, the CDR3 is TGTGCCAGCAGCGTAGGGGGGGGAGGGGCAGAGCAGTACTTC. Full variable domain (missing parts from reference TRBV7-2 and TRBJ2-7): GAGVSQSPSNKVTEKGKDVELRCDPISGHTALYWYRQSLGQGLEFLIYFQGNSAPDKSGLPSDRFSAERTGGSVSTLTIQRTQQEDSAVYLCASSVGGGGAEQYFGPGTRLTVT.

The sample holds a few counts of this clone. The chain joins TRBV16 to TRBJ1-5; TRBD1 agrees at 11 bases. Germline CDR1 and CDR2: KGHSY and FQNENV. J lost 3 bases, V lost 0 bases, and 4 bases had no gene match. This CDR3 spans 17 amino acids. The CDR3 nucleotides are TGTGCCAGCAGCCAATCAAGGGACAGGGGGATCAATCAGCCCCAGCATTTT. It specifies CASSQSRDRGINQPQHF.

This chain connects TRBV7-2 to TRBJ2-5, with 9 bases lining up with TRBD1. The J call may be faulty, since TRBJ2-7 better matches the DNA end. This CDR3 spans 18 amino acids. The V gene's germline CDR1 is SGHTA and CDR2 FQGNSA. CDR3 amino acids: CASSHGPVGGQGAYEQYF. CDR3 nucleotides: TGTGCCAGCAGCCACGGCCCGGTGGGGGGACAGGGAGCCTACGAGCAGTACTTC.

J is TRBJ2-5 and V is TRBV29-1, with TRBD1 identical over 11 bases. The CDR3 spans 14 residues. Trimming took 4 bases from V and 5 from J; bases not matched to a gene: 6. Germline lookup yields CDR1 SQVTM and CDR2 ANQGSEA. Here the CDR3 DNA reads TGCAGCGTTGGAAGGACAGGGGGCGGGGAGACCCAGTACTTC. Its translation: CSVGRTGGGETQYF.

This clone has only one observation. The V and J genes are TRBV5-5 and TRBJ2-5; no clear D. The CDR3 is 14 residues long. Germline assignment: CDR1 SGHKS and CDR2 YYEKEE (reference sequence). V gave up 2 bases and J gave up 5 bases, with 13 bases separating them. For the CDR3, the DNA is TGTGCCAGCAGCTTAAACCGAGTTTTGGAGACCCAGTACTTC. It yields the protein CASSLNRVLETQYF. The whole variable domain, filled in from reference TRBV5-5 and TRBJ2-5, reads DAGVTQSPTHLIKTRGQQVTLRCSPISGHKSVSWYQQVLGQGPQFIFQYYEKEERGRGNFPDRFSARQFPNYSSELNVNALLLGDSALYLCASSLNRVLETQYFGPGTRLLVL.

This clone was detected only a few times. The V gene is TRBV21-1, the J gene TRBJ2-7; TRBD1, as called in the table, went unchecked against the DNA. TRBV21-1 is flagged as a pseudogene. The length of the CDR3 is 17 residues. The CDR3 here is CASSARGLTGGVDEQYF. Here the CDR3 DNA reads TGTGCCAGCAGCGCAAGGGGGTTGACAGGGGGTGTCGACGAGCAGTACTTC.

The chain combines TRBV6-6 with TRBJ1-1; TRBD1 agrees at 7 bases. The length of the CDR3 is 13 residues. Germline CDR1 MNHNY, CDR2 SVGAGI (reference sequence). J was trimmed by 1 base and V by 6 bases; bases with no gene match: 2. The chain's CDR3 is CASRGQTNTEAFF. For the CDR3, the DNA is TGTGCCAGCAGGGGACAGACGAACACTGAAGCTTTCTTT.

The genes are TRBV5-1 and TRBJ2-1; TRBD1 might be the D (6 bases). CDR1 and CDR2 from the germline V gene are SGHRS and YFSETQ. The germline V and J ends were trimmed by 8 bases and 4 bases, with 10 bases remaining between them. CDR3 length: 12 amino acids. In nucleotides, the CDR3 is TGCGCCAGGCCCGGACAGTACAATGAGCAGTTCTTC. It yields the protein CARPGQYNEQFF.

The chain has TRBV29-1 and TRBJ1-2, with TRBD1 matching 10 bases. Germline CDR1 is SQVTM and CDR2 is ANQGSEA. The ends lost 7 bases at V and 2 bases at J; junction bases unmatched: 10. The CDR3 contains 15 residues. The CDR3 sequence: CSATRTGGRNYGYTF. As DNA, the CDR3 is TGCAGCGCTACCCGGACAGGGGGTAGAAACTATGGCTACACCTTC.

The chain couples TRBV1 to TRBJ1-2; the table gives TRBD1 as D, unverified against the DNA. TRBV1 is reported as a pseudogene. The CDR3 has 14 amino acids. The CDR3 coding sequence is TGCACCAGCAGCCATCATGGACAGGCTCATGGCTACACCTTC. It specifies CTSSHHGQAHGYTF.

The chain combines TRBV4-1 with TRBJ2-7; D gene uncertain. Germline-derived CDR1 and CDR2 are MGHRA and YSYEKL. With 1 base removed from V and 2 bases from J, the gap between germline ends came to 9 bases. This CDR3 comprises 14 residues. The CDR3 loop is CASSQGLAPYEQYF. The CDR3 DNA reads as TGCGCCAGCAGCCAAGGGTTAGCCCCCTACGAGCAGTACTTC.

The chain combines TRBV7-2 with TRBJ2-5; no firm D call. The CDR3 consists of 13 residues. Germline V gene sequence: CDR1 SGHTA, CDR2 FQGNSA. The ends were cut back, 3 bases at V and 2 bases at J, with 7 bases in the middle. CDR3 protein: CASSFRQQETQYF. In nucleotides, the CDR3 is TGTGCCAGCAGCTTCCGACAACAAGAGACCCAGTACTTC.

This chain joins TRBV6-5 and TRBJ2-7, with D maybe TRBD2 (6 bases). V was cut by 2 bases and J by 3 bases, with 11 bases left in between. The CDR3 consists of 14 residues. Germline CDR1 is MNHEY and CDR2 is SVGAGI. CDR3 DNA: TGTGCCAGCAGTTACGGGCGGGAACTCTACGAGCAGTACTTC. Amino acid sequence: CASSYGRELYEQYF.

The chain has TRBV30 and TRBJ2-7, with D uncertain. Trimming took off 6 bases at V and 4 bases at J, with 16 bases between the two ends. The CDR3 is 13 amino acids. Germline V lookup: CDR1 GTSNPN, CDR2 SVGIG (reference sequence). CDR3 in amino acids: CACDSMDTYEQYF. The CDR3 region has the DNA TGTGCCTGCGACTCAATGGATACTTACGAGCAGTACTTC.

This chain connects TRBV12-5 to TRBJ2-1; D is perhaps TRBD2 (6 bases). Germline CDR1 LGHNT, CDR2 FRNRAP. The CDR3 runs 14 residues. Trimming shortened V by 4 bases and J by 8 bases, and 15 bases separated the two germline ends. The CDR3 reads CASGWRLGSHEQFF. CDR3 sequence (DNA): TGTGCTAGTGGTTGGAGACTAGGGTCGCATGAGCAGTTCTTC.

The chain has TRBV2 and TRBJ1-2; TRBD1 matches at 9 bases. The length of the CDR3 is 12 residues. CDR1 is SNHLY, CDR2 FYNNEI, per germline. Unmatched junction bases numbered 10, after V lost 9 bases and J lost 11 bases. The CDR3 here is CASLDRGAPYTF. The CDR3 region has the DNA TGTGCCAGTTTAGACAGGGGGGCGCCTTACACCTTC.

This clone was counted a few times. The chain employs TRBV6-5 and TRBJ2-7, with 8 bases lining up with TRBD1. CDR3 length equals 12 residues. V shed 5 bases, J shed 8 bases, and the junction held 5 bases outside the gene matches. Germline-derived CDR1 and CDR2 are MNHEY and SVGAGI. The CDR3 sequence is CASSLGQGKQYF. The CDR3 DNA reads as TGTGCCAGCAGTCTTGGACAGGGCAAGCAGTACTTC.

The J gene is TRBJ2-3, the V gene TRBV2; TRBD2 might be the D (5 bases). Trimming removed 8 bases from V and 7 bases from J, with 16 bases in between. CDR1 is SNHLY, CDR2 FYNNEI, per germline. The CDR3 covers 13 residues. Here the CDR3 DNA reads TGTGCCAGCGAGGGTGACGGCAGGAATACGCAGTATTTT. It encodes CASEGDGRNTQYF.